This is a list of T cell receptor beta chains from one sample in a study of T cells after yellow fever vaccination. TCRdb recomputed calls from the 5' RACE reads with MiXCR, one row per CDR3 protein. Of about 350,000 distinct CDR3 sequences listed, 12% are singletons. The specimen comprised CD4+ T cells sorted from PBMCs, sampled 15 days after the yellow fever booster vaccination. The receptors here all came from a man aged 18 to 29 who received the YFV17D yellow fever vaccine. Both conserved end residues are part of each CDR3. The D gene is left open where the match is weak. Not all rows give a size; the values are once, few, many and, for expanded clones, a class.

V gene: TRBV21-1; clone size: few; D gene: -; J gene: TRBJ2-7; CDR3 DNA: TGTGCCAGCAGCAAAGCCAGGCCTACCTACGAGCAGTACTTC; CDR3 protein: CASSKARPTYEQYF
V gene: TRBV29-1; clone size: few; D gene: -; J gene: TRBJ1-4; CDR3 DNA: TGCAGCTCTCGGAGGATTTCGGCTAATGAAAAACTGTTTTTT; CDR3 protein: CSSRRISANEKLFF
V gene: TRBV12-3/TRBV12-4; clone size: few; D gene: -; J gene: TRBJ1-5; CDR3 DNA: TGTGCCAGCAGTTTAGTAGGGGGTGGTCAGCCCCAGCATTTT; CDR3 protein: CASSLVGGGQPQHF
V gene: TRBV7-2; clone size: few; D gene: -; J gene: TRBJ1-2; CDR3 DNA: TGTGCCAGCAGCTTAGGCTGGGGCTACACCTTC; CDR3 protein: CASSLGWGYTF
V gene: TRBV12-3/TRBV12-4; clone size: few; D gene: -; J gene: TRBJ2-3; CDR3 DNA: TGTGCCAGCAGGGTGGCTTACACAGATACGCAGTATTTT; CDR3 protein: CASRVAYTDTQYF
V gene: TRBV7-2; clone size: -; D gene: TRBD2; J gene: TRBJ2-1; CDR3 DNA: TGTGCCAGCAGCTTAGATTTCGGGGGGACCTACAATGAGCAGTTCTTC; CDR3 protein: CASSLDFGGTYNEQFF
V gene: TRBV19; clone size: few; D gene: -; J gene: TRBJ1-4; CDR3 DNA: TGTGCCAGCAGCGGCAGGGAAAAACTGTTTTTT; CDR3 protein: CASSGREKLFF
V gene: TRBV6-2/TRBV6-3; clone size: few; D gene: -; J gene: TRBJ1-1; CDR3 DNA: TGTGCCAGCAGTGCACGCAACACTGAAGCTTTCTTT; CDR3 protein: CASSARNTEAFF
V gene: TRBV7-3; clone size: -; D gene: -; J gene: TRBJ2-5; CDR3 DNA: TGTGCCAGCAGCCCACCGAATTCGGAGACCCAGTACTTC; CDR3 protein: CASSPPNSETQYF
V gene: TRBV7-2; clone size: few; D gene: TRBD2; J gene: TRBJ2-1; CDR3 DNA: TGTGCCACCACGGGGGGGACTTTCTACAATGAGCAGTTCTTC; CDR3 protein: CATTGGTFYNEQFF
V gene: TRBV12-3/TRBV12-4; clone size: few; D gene: TRBD1; J gene: TRBJ1-2; CDR3 DNA: TGTGCCAGCAGTTTAGGACAGGGTTTCGGCTACACCTTC; CDR3 protein: CASSLGQGFGYTF
V gene: TRBV28; clone size: many; D gene: TRBD2; J gene: TRBJ2-3; CDR3 DNA: TGTGCCAGCAGCGGCGGGGGTGGAGATACGCAGTATTTT; CDR3 protein: CASSGGGGDTQYF
V gene: TRBV20-1; clone size: few; D gene: TRBD2; J gene: TRBJ2-1; CDR3 DNA: TGCAGCCGGACTAGCGGAACGCATGAGCAGTTCTTC; CDR3 protein: CSRTSGTHEQFF
V gene: TRBV29-1; clone size: many; D gene: TRBD2; J gene: TRBJ2-3; CDR3 DNA: TGCAGCGTTCTGGGGCTAGCGGGGACCACAGATACGCAGTATTTT; CDR3 protein: CSVLGLAGTTDTQYF
V gene: TRBV3-1; clone size: few; D gene: -; J gene: TRBJ1-4; CDR3 DNA: TGTGCCAGCAGCCAACGCCAGGGAGGGGAAAAACTGTTTTTT; CDR3 protein: CASSQRQGGEKLFF
V gene: TRBV12-3/TRBV12-4; clone size: few; D gene: TRBD1; J gene: TRBJ2-6; CDR3 DNA: TGTGCCAGCAGGTTGACAGGGGCTGGGGCCAACGTCCTGACTTTC; CDR3 protein: CASRLTGAGANVLTF
V gene: TRBV18; clone size: many; D gene: -; J gene: TRBJ2-1; CDR3 DNA: TGTGCCAGCTCACTTCCTCCGGGGGACCCCTACAATGAGCAGTTCTTC; CDR3 protein: CASSLPPGDPYNEQFF
V gene: TRBV9; clone size: few; D gene: -; J gene: TRBJ1-1; CDR3 DNA: TGTGCCAGCAGCGCCAGTGGACGGGACACTGAAGCTTTCTTT; CDR3 protein: CASSASGRDTEAFF
V gene: TRBV2; clone size: -; D gene: TRBD1; J gene: TRBJ1-6; CDR3 DNA: TGTGCCAGCACCTGGACAGGGGGCTCCTATAATTCACCCCTCCACTTT; CDR3 protein: CASTWTGGSYNSPLHF
V gene: TRBV18; clone size: -; D gene: TRBD1; J gene: TRBJ2-3; CDR3 DNA: TGTGCCAGCTCACGTGAAGGGACAGGATTTGGCACAGATACGCAGTATTTT; CDR3 protein: CASSREGTGFGTDTQYF
V gene: TRBV5-1; clone size: many; D gene: TRBD2; J gene: TRBJ2-5; CDR3 DNA: TGCGCCAGCAGCCCGGGGGGGCTCCAAGAGACCCAGTACTTC; CDR3 protein: CASSPGGLQETQYF
V gene: TRBV28; clone size: -; D gene: -; J gene: TRBJ1-1; CDR3 DNA: TGTGCCAGCAGGTCAGGTTCGGGCGCTGAAGCTTTCTTT; CDR3 protein: CASRSGSGAEAFF
V gene: TRBV5-1; clone size: -; D gene: -; J gene: TRBJ2-2; CDR3 DNA: TGCGCCAGCAGCTACACGGGGAACACCGGGGAGCTGTTTTTT; CDR3 protein: CASSYTGNTGELFF
V gene: TRBV20-1; clone size: few; D gene: TRBD2; J gene: TRBJ2-5; CDR3 DNA: TGCAGTGCTAGCACCGGGACTAGCGGGGTATTTCAAGAGACCCAGTACTTC; CDR3 protein: CSASTGTSGVFQETQYF
V gene: TRBV6-5; clone size: few; D gene: -; J gene: TRBJ1-4; CDR3 DNA: TGTGCCAGCAGTCCCGGTTCGGGTCCAGAAAAACTGTTTTTT; CDR3 protein: CASSPGSGPEKLFF
V gene: TRBV19; clone size: -; D gene: -; J gene: TRBJ1-4; CDR3 DNA: TGTGCCAGTAGTATCCAGGGGTGGAACAATGAAAAACTGTTTTTT; CDR3 protein: CASSIQGWNNEKLFF
V gene: TRBV12-5; clone size: few; D gene: -; J gene: TRBJ1-5; CDR3 DNA: TGTGCTAGTGGTTTCGGGGACGATCGTCCCCAGCATTTT; CDR3 protein: CASGFGDDRPQHF